The clone carrying this T cell receptor (beta chain) appeared a few times. TCRdb re-derived calls from the 5' RACE reads in MiXCR, one entry per CDR3 protein. This table has approximately 290,000 distinct CDR3 sequences, 20% to 25% appearing once. There are 14 residues in the CDR3. V dropped 5 bases and J dropped 2 bases, with 12 bases sitting between them. Germline V gene sequence: CDR1 SGHAT, CDR2 FQNNGV. This entry belongs to a study of CD8 T cells in ankylosing spondylitis. Material: blood, either unsorted or a sorted T cell fraction (not recorded which). The chain recombines TRBV11-2 with TRBJ1-1; D call uncertain. The receptor was derived from a female donor with ankylosing spondylitis or in good health (not recorded which). The CDR3, as DNA: TGTGCCAGCAGCGCCGGCGTAGGTAACACTGAAGCTTTCTTT. It specifies CASSAGVGNTEAFF.